Listed here are 8 T cell receptor beta chains from one sample, sequenced in a study of control samples from healthy donors and cancer patients. The assay was immunoSEQ multiplex PCR, and TCRdb's table has in-frame clones only and misses some. Among about 100,000 clones listed, roughly 87% were seen once. The specimen was blood. Receptors originate from a woman between 50 and 59 years old in good health.

This CDR3 is CASRRSGGAYNEQFF. CDR3 bases: TGTGCCAGCAGACGTAGCGGGGGGGCCTACAATGAGCAGTTCTTC. The chain is built from TRBV6-5 and TRBJ2-1; 11 positions agree with TRBD2. This CDR3 region has 15 residues. J lost 2 bases, V lost 6 bases, and 3 bases had no gene match. CDR1 is MNHEY, CDR2 SVGAGI, per germline.

The V gene is TRBV5-1, the J gene TRBJ1-4; D gene unclear. Germline loops: CDR1 SGHRS, CDR2 YFSETQ. V was clipped by 0 bases and J by 10 bases, with 10 bases between them. This CDR3 has 13 amino acids. The CDR3 DNA sequence: TGCGCCAGCAGCTTGGTTGGGAAATCAAAACTGTTTTTT. This codes for CASSLVGKSKLFF.

The chain has TRBV5-1 and TRBJ2-1; D unclear. Trimming stripped 1 base from V and 8 bases from J, with 10 bases between. This CDR3 has 13 amino acids. Germline V gives CDR1 SGHRS, CDR2 YFSETQ. The CDR3 spells CASSLIVGDEQFF. The DNA of the CDR3 is TGCGCCAGCAGCTTGATAGTGGGCGATGAGCAGTTCTTC.

The rearrangement uses TRBV5-4 and TRBJ1-1; D may be TRBD1 (6 bases). The CDR3 spans 14 residues. Germline assignment: CDR1 SGHNT and CDR2 YYREEE (reference sequence). V was cut by 1 base and J by 3 bases, with 10 bases left in between. CDR3 sequence: CASSLWGADTEAFF. Here the CDR3 DNA reads TGTGCCAGCAGCTTGTGGGGGGCAGACACTGAAGCTTTCTTT.

The chain couples TRBV28 to TRBJ1-2; D unclear. Trimming took 5 bases from V and 4 from J, leaving 11 bases between them. CDR1 is MDHEN and CDR2 is SYDVKM in the germline V gene. This CDR3 is built from 13 residues. Here the CDR3 DNA reads TGTGCCAGCAGTCTGCCCGCCTCCTATGGCTACACCTTC. Translated, it gives CASSLPASYGYTF.

This clone occurred once. The chain joins TRBV5-1 to TRBJ2-6; TRBD1 aligns across 9 bases. Looked up from germline, CDR1 is SGHRS and CDR2 is YFSETQ. Trimming took 7 bases from V and 2 from J; bases not matched to a gene: 13. This CDR3 has 18 amino acids. The CDR3 DNA reads as TGCGCCAGCGGCACTACAGGGGGCGCTGACCCTGGGGCCAACGTCCTGACTTTC. Its translation: CASGTTGGADPGANVLTF.

The CDR3 sequence: CASSQFAGSGNQPQHF. The DNA for the CDR3 is TGCGCCAGCAGTCAATTTGCAGGGTCCGGCAATCAGCCCCAGCATTTT. The V call is TRBV23-1, the J call TRBJ1-5; tentative D call: TRBD1 (5 bases). TRBV23-1 is annotated as an ORF whose role is uncertain. Trimming cost V 1 base and J 2 bases, with 12 bases left between them. CDR3 size: 16 residues.

The chain couples TRBV9 to TRBJ1-1; a weak D match, TRBD1 (6 bases). Germline lookup yields CDR1 SGDLS and CDR2 YYNGEE. V was shortened by 4 bases and J by 4 bases, with 14 bases between the two germline ends. The CDR3 has 14 amino acids. This CDR3 is CASSQVGAVTEAFF. The DNA for the CDR3 is TGTGCCAGCAGCCAGGTGGGGGCCGTCACTGAAGCTTTCTTT. Looking up the rest from reference TRBV9 and TRBJ1-1 gives the full variable domain: DSGVTQTPKHLITATGQRVTLRCSPRSGDLSVYWYQQSLDQGLQFLIQYYNGEERAKGNILERFSAQQFPDLHSELNLSSLELGDSALYFCASSQVGAVTEAFFGQGTRLTVV.